One sample yielded the 28 T cell receptor beta chains listed below, sequenced in a study of blood T cell repertoires in COVID-19. Repertoires were generated with immunoSEQ multiplex PCR, while TCRdb's copy carries only in-frame clones and drops some. The table includes 70,000 or so clones, more than 75% detected once. The source material was peripheral blood. Receptors originate from a human donor in a cohort sampled during active COVID-19.

The chain combines TRBV10-3 with TRBJ2-7; 7 nucleotides align to TRBD2. V was pared by 6 bases and J by 6 bases, with 2 bases of the junction left unmatched. The CDR3 runs 11 residues. Germline assignment: CDR1 ENHRY and CDR2 SYGVKD. Here the CDR3 DNA reads TGTGCCATCAGATGGGGGGGCGAGCAGTACTTC. This encodes CAIRWGGEQYF.

The CDR3: CASTELGGSQETQYF. The CDR3 bases are TGCGCCAGCACCGAGTTGGGCGGGAGCCAAGAGACCCAGTACTTC. The chain links TRBV5-1 to TRBJ2-5; 7 bases match TRBD2. This CDR3 has 15 residues. The V gene end was trimmed by 6 bases and the J gene end by 1 base; junction bases not matched to a gene: 9. CDR1 and CDR2 (germline): SGHRS, YFSETQ.

This rearrangement joins TRBV11-2 to TRBJ2-3; TRBD1 aligns across 8 bases. There are 15 residues in the CDR3. The trim removed 5 bases at V and 3 bases at J, leaving 7 bases unmatched. Germline CDR1 is SGHAT and CDR2 is FQNNGV. CDR3 sequence (DNA): TGTGCCAGCAGCGCCCGGGACAGGTGGACAGATACGCAGTATTTT. Protein product: CASSARDRWTDTQYF.

The chain has TRBV7-8 and TRBJ1-2; D perhaps matches TRBD1 (5 bases). Germline-derived CDR1 and CDR2 are SGHVS and FQNEAQ. The CDR3 covers 14 residues. Trimming took off 2 bases at V and 2 bases at J, with 9 bases between the two ends. The CDR3 protein is CASSLTGGNYGYTF. The CDR3 nucleotides read TGTGCCAGCAGCTTAACCGGGGGGAACTATGGCTACACCTTC.

The chain is built from TRBV28 and TRBJ2-7; the match to TRBD1 covers 7 bases. This CDR3 has 12 amino acids. Trimming removed 2 bases from V and 5 bases from J; junction bases left unmatched: 0. Germline lookup yields CDR1 MDHEN and CDR2 SYDVKM. CDR3 sequence (DNA): TGTGCCAGCAGTTTAGACAGGGACGAGCAGTACTTC. Translating gives CASSLDRDEQYF.

This chain's CDR3 is CATSRDSVGGRREQYF. CDR3 bases: TGTGCCACCAGCAGAGATTCCGTCGGGGGGCGAAGGGAGCAGTACTTC. The chain couples TRBV15 to TRBJ2-7, with a weak D call TRBD2 (7 bases). V lost 0 bases and J lost 7, with 19 bases in between. This CDR3 spans 16 amino acids. Germline assignment: CDR1 LNHNV and CDR2 YYDKDF (reference sequence).

V gene TRBV7-2 combines with J gene TRBJ2-3, with 8 bases identical to TRBD2. V shed 5 bases and J 1 base; nucleotides not matched to a gene: 5. Germline values: CDR1 SGHTA, CDR2 FQGNSA. The CDR3 runs to 15 residues. DNA for the CDR3: TGTGCCAGCAGCCCTGGGACTAGGGGCACAGATACGCAGTATTTT. It codes for CASSPGTRGTDTQYF.

The chain recombines TRBV27 with TRBJ2-7, with D possibly TRBD1 on 5 matching bases. CDR3 length: 13 residues. Germline CDR1 MNHEY, CDR2 SMNVEV (reference sequence). V shed 3 bases and J shed 5 bases, with 11 bases lying between them. DNA for the CDR3: TGTGCCAGCAGTTTCGTCCAGGGTAACGAGCAGTACTTC. Protein sequence: CASSFVQGNEQYF.

This chain links TRBV11-2 with TRBJ2-1; 10 bases fit TRBD2. CDR3 length: 19 amino acids. CDR1 and CDR2 (germline): SGHAT, FQNNGV. The trim removed 2 bases at V and 4 bases at J, leaving 14 bases unmatched. The chain's CDR3 is CASSLTLEVGAGGYNEQFF. For the CDR3, the DNA is TGTGCCAGCAGCTTAACGTTGGAAGTCGGAGCGGGGGGGTACAATGAGCAGTTCTTC.

The chain employs TRBV24-1 and TRBJ2-3, with D uncertain. The CDR3 spans 13 residues. In germline, CDR1 is KGHDR, CDR2 SFDVKD. Trimming removed 4 bases at V and 2 bases at J, with 6 bases between. DNA for the CDR3: TGTGCCACCAGTGAGGAGAACACAGATACGCAGTATTTT. Protein product: CATSEENTDTQYF.

The CDR3 is CASSPDRRNQPQHF. The CDR3 DNA sequence: TGTGCCAGCAGCCCGGACAGGCGCAATCAGCCCCAGCATTTT. The V gene is TRBV21-1, the J gene TRBJ1-5; the table calls TRBD1, which could not be checked here. TRBV21-1 is an annotated pseudogene. The CDR3 is made up of 14 amino acids.

This clone was observed a handful of times. This chain uses TRBV19 with TRBJ1-1; the D gene is possibly TRBD1 (6 bases). In germline, CDR1 is LNHDA, CDR2 SQIVND (reference sequence). This CDR3 is built from 15 residues. Trimming took 3 bases from V and 3 from J, leaving 14 bases between them. The CDR3 nucleotides read TGTGCCAGTAGTATCCTACAGGGAGGGGACACTGAAGCTTTCTTT. It translates to CASSILQGGDTEAFF.

This sequence joins TRBV7-9 and TRBJ2-5, with TRBD2 matching 9 bases. The J segment lost 5 bases and the V segment lost 2 bases, leaving 6 bases of the junction unmatched. Germline-derived CDR1 and CDR2 are SEHNR and FQNEAQ (reference sequence). This CDR3 comprises 15 residues. The CDR3 sequence: CASSLTRSGSETQYF. CDR3 sequence (DNA): TGTGCCAGCAGCTTAACCCGTAGCGGGAGTGAGACCCAGTACTTC. Full variable domain (rest looked up from reference TRBV7-9 and TRBJ2-5): DTGVSQNPRHKITKRGQNVTFRCDPISEHNRLYWYRQTLGQGPEFLTYFQNEAQLEKSRLLSDRFSAERPKGSFSTLEIQRTEQGDSAMYLCASSLTRSGSETQYFGPGTRLLVL.

This sequence joins TRBV6-5 and TRBJ1-4; the D gene is possibly TRBD1 (5 bases). Per germline, CDR1 MNHEY and CDR2 SVGAGI. The CDR3 consists of 13 residues. V lost 8 bases, J lost 8 bases, and 15 bases lay in between. The CDR3 DNA is TGTGCCAGCTCAGAGGCAGGGTGGGAAAAACTGTTTTTT. It translates to CASSEAGWEKLFF.

This clone occurred a few times. The gene calls are TRBV6-5 and TRBJ2-7, with a tentative D call TRBD1 (5 bases). Trimming took off 7 bases at V and 3 bases at J, with 13 bases between the two ends. The V gene's germline CDR1 is MNHEY and CDR2 SVGAGI. CDR3 size: 13 residues. The CDR3 DNA follows: TGTGCCAGCACAGGGCGGCGGCTCTACGAGCAGTACTTC. This encodes CASTGRRLYEQYF.

The genes are TRBV5-4 and TRBJ2-7; D is ambiguous. Germline V gene lookup returns CDR1 SGHNT and CDR2 YYREEE (reference sequence). Trimming pared 0 bases from V and 0 bases from J, leaving 13 bases between. The CDR3 is 16 amino acids. CDR3 sequence: CASSLVMASSSYEQYF. In DNA form, the CDR3 reads TGTGCCAGCAGCTTGGTTATGGCCTCCAGCTCCTACGAGCAGTACTTC.

The rearrangement links TRBV2 to TRBJ1-2; 11 bases are shared with TRBD1. Looked up from germline, CDR1 is SNHLY and CDR2 is FYNNEI. V lost 5 bases, J lost 5 bases, and 4 bases stayed unmatched. The CDR3 is made up of 14 amino acids. DNA for the CDR3: TGTGCCAGCAGTCCAGGACAGGGGGCATATGGCTACACCTTC. Translating it yields CASSPGQGAYGYTF.

The V call is TRBV5-1, the J call TRBJ1-1; 9 bases fit TRBD1. The V segment lost 4 bases and the J segment 3 bases; nucleotides outside the gene matches: 7. CDR3 size: 15 residues. Germline-derived CDR1 and CDR2 are SGHRS and YFSETQ. The CDR3 here is CASSIPDRGDTEAFF. Written as DNA, the CDR3 is TGCGCCAGCAGCATCCCGGACAGGGGCGACACTGAAGCTTTCTTT. The complete variable domain, with remaining parts taken from reference TRBV5-1 and TRBJ1-1, reads KAGVTQTPRYLIKTRGQQVTLSCSPISGHRSVSWYQQTPGQGLQFLFEYFSETQRNKGNFPGRFSGRQFSNSRSEMNVSTLELGDSALYLCASSIPDRGDTEAFFGQGTRLTVV.

The gene calls are TRBV7-9 and TRBJ2-3; 9 nucleotides match TRBD2. CDR1 is SEHNR, CDR2 FQNEAQ, per germline (reference sequence). Germline trimming cut 0 bases from V and 4 bases from J; bases unmatched to any gene: 8. CDR3 size: 17 residues. Here the CDR3 reads CASSLAVSGRGADTQYF. The CDR3 DNA is TGTGCCAGCAGCTTAGCGGTTAGCGGGAGAGGAGCAGATACGCAGTATTTT.

The chain links TRBV15 to TRBJ2-7, with 8 bases lining up with TRBD1. The CDR3 extends over 12 amino acids. V gave up 5 bases and J gave up 3 bases; unmatched junction bases: 0. Germline-derived CDR1 and CDR2 are LNHNV and YYDKDF (reference sequence). The CDR3 DNA reads TGTGCCACCAGCGGACAGGGCTACGAGCAGTACTTC. This translates into CATSGQGYEQYF. The full variable domain, with the rest looked up from reference TRBV15 and TRBJ2-7, is DAMVIQNPRYQVTQFGKPVTLSCSQTLNHNVMYWYQQKSSQAPKLLFHYYDKDFNNEADTPDNFQSRRPNTSFCFLDIRSPGLGDTAMYLCATSGQGYEQYFGPGTRLTVT.

V usage is TRBV27 and J usage is TRBJ1-5; 9 bases match TRBD1. The CDR3 is made up of 14 amino acids. Germline-derived CDR1 and CDR2 are MNHEY and SMNVEV (reference sequence). The ends lost 5 bases at V and 7 bases at J; junction bases unmatched: 6. The CDR3 loop reads CASSLGQGQQPQHF. CDR3 in DNA: TGTGCCAGCAGTCTTGGACAGGGGCAACAGCCCCAGCATTTT.

The J gene is TRBJ2-5, the V gene TRBV5-8; TRBD1 is a possible D gene (6 bases). V was trimmed by 8 bases and J by 2 bases, leaving 10 bases between them. The CDR3 has 12 amino acids. Germline V gene lookup returns CDR1 SGHTS and CDR2 YDEGEE. The DNA of the CDR3 is TGTGCCAGAGGGGACAATCAAGAGACCCAGTACTTC. Protein product: CARGDNQETQYF. Together with reference TRBV5-8 and TRBJ2-5, the CDR3 gives the full variable domain: EAGVTQSPTHLIKTRGQQATLRCSPISGHTSVYWYQQALGLGLQFLLWYDEGEERNRGNFPPRFSGRQFPNYSSELNVNALELEDSALYLCARGDNQETQYFGPGTRLLVL.

The chain is built from TRBV10-3 and TRBJ2-5; D gene ambiguous. V was clipped by 8 bases and J by 1 base, with 8 bases between them. This CDR3 has 12 amino acids. Germline V CDR1 and CDR2: ENHRY, SYGVKD. DNA for the CDR3: TGTGCCATCTCTGAGCGCCAAGAGACCCAGTACTTC. Amino acids: CAISERQETQYF.

This rearrangement joins TRBV28 to TRBJ2-7; a weak D match, TRBD2 (6 bases). The germline CDR1 and CDR2 sequences are MDHEN and SYDVKM. Trimming removed 2 bases from V and 3 bases from J, with 8 bases in between. There are 13 residues in the CDR3. The CDR3 DNA reads TGTGCCAGCAGTTTAGGGACTTTCTACGAGCAGTACTTC. It is translated as CASSLGTFYEQYF.

J is TRBJ1-5 and V is TRBV3-1 (or the pseudogene TRBV3-2); TRBD1 might be the D (5 bases). With 5 bases removed from V and 1 base from J, the gap between germline ends came to 12 bases. Germline V gene data show CDR1 as LGHDT and CDR2 as YNNKEL (reference sequence). The CDR3 has 15 residues. In DNA, the CDR3 is TGTGCCAGCAGCTCCCAGGGAGGCAGCAATCAGCCCCAGCATTTT. This translates into CASSSQGGSNQPQHF.

This clone was counted between two and nine times. The chain is built from TRBV19 and TRBJ2-7; D ambiguous. Germline V CDR1 and CDR2: LNHDA, SQIVND (reference sequence). This CDR3 comprises 12 residues. Trimming cost V 6 bases and J 3 bases, with 9 bases left between them. The CDR3 region has the DNA TGTGCCAGTAGAAGCCTTGGCTACGAGCAGTACTTC. It translates to CASRSLGYEQYF.

This clone was recorded a few times. The V and J genes are TRBV27 and TRBJ2-3; TRBD2 aligns across 8 bases. The CDR3 covers 16 residues. From germline, CDR1 is MNHEY and CDR2 SMNVEV (reference sequence). V was clipped by 5 bases and J by 6 bases; unmatched bases: 13. CDR3 bases: TGTGCCAGCAGTGTGGCGGGGGGAGACTACCTGGATACGCAGTATTTT. The encoded protein is CASSVAGGDYLDTQYF.

V is TRBV28 and J is TRBJ1-2, with TRBD1 as a possible D gene (5 bases). The CDR3 is made up of 14 amino acids. Trimming removed 2 bases from V and 7 bases from J, with 14 bases in between. The germline gives CDR1 MDHEN, CDR2 SYDVKM. CDR3 DNA: TGTGCCAGCAGTTTAACCAGGGAGGGAAGTGGCTACACCTTC. It translates to CASSLTREGSGYTF.